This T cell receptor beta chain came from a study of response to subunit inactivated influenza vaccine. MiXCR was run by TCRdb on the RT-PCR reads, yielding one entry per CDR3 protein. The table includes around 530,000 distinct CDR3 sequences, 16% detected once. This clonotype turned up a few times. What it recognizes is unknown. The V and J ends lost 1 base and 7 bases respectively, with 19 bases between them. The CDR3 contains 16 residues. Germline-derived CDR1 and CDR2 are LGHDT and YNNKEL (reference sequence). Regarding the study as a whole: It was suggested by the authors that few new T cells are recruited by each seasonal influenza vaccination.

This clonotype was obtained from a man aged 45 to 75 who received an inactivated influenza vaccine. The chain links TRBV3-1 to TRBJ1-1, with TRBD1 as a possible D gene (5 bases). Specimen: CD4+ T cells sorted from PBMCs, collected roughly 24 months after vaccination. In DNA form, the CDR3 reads TGTGCCAGCAGCCAAGTGTTCTCAGGGAGACCGTATGAAGCTTTCTTT. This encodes CASSQVFSGRPYEAFF.